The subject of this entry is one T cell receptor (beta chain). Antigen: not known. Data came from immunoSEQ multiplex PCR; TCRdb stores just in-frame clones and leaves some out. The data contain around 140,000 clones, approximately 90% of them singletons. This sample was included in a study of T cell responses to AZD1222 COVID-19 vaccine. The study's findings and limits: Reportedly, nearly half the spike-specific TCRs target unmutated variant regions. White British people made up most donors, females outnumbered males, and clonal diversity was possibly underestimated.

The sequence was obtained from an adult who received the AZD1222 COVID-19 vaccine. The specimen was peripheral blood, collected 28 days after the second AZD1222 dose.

The CDR3 loop is CASSKILSGEKLFF. The CDR3, as DNA: TGTGCCAGTAGTAAGATACTCAGTGGTGAAAAACTGTTTTTT. The rearrangement uses TRBV19 and TRBJ1-4; D uncertain. The CDR3 extends over 14 amino acids. V was clipped by 4 bases and J by 7 bases, with 13 bases between them. Germline CDR1 is LNHDA and CDR2 is SQIVND (reference sequence).